This T cell receptor (beta chain) was recovered during a study of blood T cell repertoires in COVID-19. The V and J ends lost 3 bases and 8 bases respectively, with 19 bases between them. Germline CDR1 and CDR2: SGHTA and FQGTGA. There are 16 residues in the CDR3. The assay was immunoSEQ multiplex PCR, and TCRdb's table has in-frame clones only and misses some. The sample lists fewer than 250,000 clones; less than 90% were seen once. This TCR derives from a man younger than 45 with active or convalescent COVID-19. The V and J genes are TRBV7-3 and TRBJ2-2; perhaps TRBD2 as D (6 bases). Material: peripheral blood. The CDR3 DNA sequence: TGTGCCAGCAGCTTGAACGCGGGGCTAACACGAGGGGAGCTGTTTTTT. Protein sequence: CASSLNAGLTRGELFF.